This entry lists 12 T cell receptor beta chains sequenced from one sample in a study of response to subunit inactivated influenza vaccine. TCRdb reprocessed the RT-PCR reads via MiXCR and lists one record per CDR3 protein. The sample holds roughly 760,000 distinct CDR3 sequences, 21% seen once. The sample in question was PBMCs from blood, obtained roughly 5 days after vaccination. These receptors were obtained from a man aged 50-59 years who received an inactivated influenza vaccine.

V and J are TRBV20-1 and TRBJ2-2, with unresolved D. This CDR3 comprises 12 residues. V lost 3 bases and J lost 4, with 6 bases in between. Germline loops: CDR1 DFQATT, CDR2 SNEGSKA (reference sequence). The CDR3 here is CSASGFTGELFF. The CDR3 DNA follows: TGCAGTGCTAGTGGTTTCACCGGGGAGCTGTTTTTT.

The rearrangement uses TRBV10-3 and TRBJ2-1; 7 nucleotides align to TRBD2. J gave up 3 bases and V 8 bases, and 13 bases lay outside the gene matches. The CDR3 consists of 16 residues. Germline CDR1 reads ENHRY; CDR2 reads SYGVKD. CDR3 nucleotide sequence: TGTGCCATCTCCCCAGGCGGGGGAAGAGACTACAATGAGCAGTTCTTC. Its protein product is CAISPGGGRDYNEQFF.

The rearrangement joins TRBV6-1 to TRBJ2-5; D possibly matches TRBD1 or TRBD2 (5 bases each). This CDR3 spans 13 amino acids. V was shortened by 9 bases and J by 6 bases, with 17 bases between the two germline ends. CDR1 is MNHNS, CDR2 SASEGT, per germline. CDR3 DNA sequence: TGTGCCAGTCGGGTCACGGGACCACAGACCCAGTACTTC. Amino acid sequence: CASRVTGPQTQYF.

The chain carries TRBV20-1 and TRBJ1-1; TRBD1 matches at 8 bases. The CDR3 totals 13 residues. V trimming: 6 bases; J trimming: 4 bases; junction bases outside the gene matches: 7. The germline CDR1 and CDR2 sequences are DFQATT and SNEGSKA (reference sequence). The CDR3 bases are TGCAGTGCGACAGGGGAATGGGTCACTGAAGCTTTCTTT. Translation: CSATGEWVTEAFF.

The rearrangement uses TRBV20-1 and TRBJ2-1, with TRBD2 matching over 7 bases. The CDR3 covers 11 residues. Germline CDR1 and CDR2: DFQATT and SNEGSKA (reference sequence). V was clipped by 7 bases and J by 8 bases; unmatched bases: 5. CDR3 loop: CSGKGGDEQFF. DNA of the CDR3: TGCAGTGGGAAGGGAGGGGATGAGCAGTTCTTC.

Only one count was recorded for this clonotype. The chain has TRBV20-1 and TRBJ2-1; 9 nucleotides align to TRBD1. With 5 bases clipped from V and 9 bases from J, the junction kept 17 bases outside the gene matches. Germline assignment: CDR1 DFQATT and CDR2 SNEGSKA (reference sequence). The length of the CDR3 is 16 residues. DNA of the CDR3: TGCAGTGCTGGCCGACTAGGGACAGGGCTAGGTCTTGAGCAGTTCTTC. The encoded protein is CSAGRLGTGLGLEQFF.

V gene TRBV11-2 combines with J gene TRBJ2-6; TRBD1 matches 9 bases. This CDR3 spans 18 amino acids. After removal of 0 bases from V and 4 bases from J, the junction contained 7 bases not matched to a gene. Germline V gene lookup returns CDR1 SGHAT and CDR2 FQNNGV. The CDR3 reads CASSLELTGGLGANVLTF. CDR3 DNA sequence: TGTGCCAGCAGCTTAGAGTTGACAGGGGGATTAGGGGCCAACGTCCTGACTTTC.

This clonotype was detected only a few times. The rearrangement links TRBV12-3 or TRBV12-4 to TRBJ2-7; D call uncertain. The CDR3 sequence is 13 residues long. V lost 2 bases and J 4 bases, leaving 9 bases between the germline ends. The CDR3 nucleotides read TGTGCCAGCAGTTTAAGGTCAAGGTACGAGCAGTACTTC. This translates into CASSLRSRYEQYF.

The chain's CDR3 is CASSGQGAFNEQFF. CDR3 nucleotides: TGTGCCAGCAGTGGACAGGGGGCGTTCAATGAGCAGTTCTTC. The genes are TRBV25-1 and TRBJ2-1, with 10 positions matching TRBD1. CDR1 is MGHDK, CDR2 SYGVNS, per germline. Trimming at V came to 4 bases and at J to 6 bases, leaving 3 bases not matched to a gene. The CDR3 covers 14 residues.

This clonotype was seen more than once but under ten times. The chain uses TRBV5-1 and TRBJ2-7; D is perhaps TRBD2 (5 bases). The germline gives CDR1 SGHRS, CDR2 YFSETQ. V was pared by 6 bases and J by 3 bases, with 10 bases between. The CDR3 spans 12 residues. The CDR3 spells CASKLRDYEQYF. The CDR3 nucleotides read TGCGCCAGCAAACTACGGGACTACGAGCAGTACTTC. Drawing the rest from reference TRBV5-1 and TRBJ2-7, the complete variable domain is KAGVTQTPRYLIKTRGQQVTLSCSPISGHRSVSWYQQTPGQGLQFLFEYFSETQRNKGNFPGRFSGRQFSNSRSEMNVSTLELGDSALYLCASKLRDYEQYFGPGTRLTVT.

Many counts were recorded for this clonotype. V is TRBV4-2 and J is TRBJ2-2; 12 bases match TRBD1. Trimming took 4 bases from V and 7 from J; bases not matched to a gene: 7. The germline V gene encodes CDR1 LGHNA and CDR2 YNFKEQ. This CDR3 region has 16 residues. The CDR3: CASSRGTGGYNGELFF. The CDR3 region has the DNA TGTGCCAGCAGCCGAGGGACAGGGGGCTATAACGGGGAGCTGTTTTTT.

This chain joins TRBV10-3 and TRBJ1-2; 11 positions match TRBD1. Germline trimming cut 6 bases from V and 8 bases from J; bases unmatched to any gene: 8. This CDR3 is 14 amino acids long. CDR1 is ENHRY, CDR2 SYGVKD, per germline. CDR3 amino acids: CAIRDGQGAEGYTF. In DNA, the CDR3 is TGTGCCATCAGGGATGGACAGGGGGCGGAGGGCTACACCTTC.